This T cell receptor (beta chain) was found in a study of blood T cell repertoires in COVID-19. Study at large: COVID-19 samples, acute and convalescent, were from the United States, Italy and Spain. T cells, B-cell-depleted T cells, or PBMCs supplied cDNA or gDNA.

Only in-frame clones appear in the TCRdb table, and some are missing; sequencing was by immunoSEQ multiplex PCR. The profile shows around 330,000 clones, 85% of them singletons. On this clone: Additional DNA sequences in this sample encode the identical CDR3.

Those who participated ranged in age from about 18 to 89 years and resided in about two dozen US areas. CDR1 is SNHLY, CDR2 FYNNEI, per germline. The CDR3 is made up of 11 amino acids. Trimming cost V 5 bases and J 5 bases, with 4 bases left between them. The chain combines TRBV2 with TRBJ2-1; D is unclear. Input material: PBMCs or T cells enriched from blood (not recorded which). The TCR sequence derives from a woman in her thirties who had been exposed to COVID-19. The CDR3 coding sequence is TGTGCCAGCAGTTACAACAATGAGCAGTTCTTC. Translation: CASSYNNEQFF.